This T cell receptor (beta chain) emerged from a study of CDR3 diversity in severe acne. J gave up 7 bases and V 0 bases, and 20 bases lay outside the gene matches. The germline V gene has CDR1 LNHNV and CDR2 YYDKDF (reference sequence). The CDR3 extends over 20 amino acids. Via MiXCR, TCRdb re-called the PCR reads, giving one row per CDR3 protein. The data show approximately 79,000 distinct CDR3 sequences, roughly half seen once. The origin of this receptor is a male donor in good health, serving as a control. The chain recombines TRBV15 with TRBJ1-4; 7 bases are a match to TRBD1. What was sequenced was blood. The CDR3 DNA reads TGTGCCACCAGCAGAGATCTATCGTCCGGAGGGGGCTCCAGAGGTGAAAAACTGTTTTTT. Protein sequence: CATSRDLSSGGGSRGEKLFF.